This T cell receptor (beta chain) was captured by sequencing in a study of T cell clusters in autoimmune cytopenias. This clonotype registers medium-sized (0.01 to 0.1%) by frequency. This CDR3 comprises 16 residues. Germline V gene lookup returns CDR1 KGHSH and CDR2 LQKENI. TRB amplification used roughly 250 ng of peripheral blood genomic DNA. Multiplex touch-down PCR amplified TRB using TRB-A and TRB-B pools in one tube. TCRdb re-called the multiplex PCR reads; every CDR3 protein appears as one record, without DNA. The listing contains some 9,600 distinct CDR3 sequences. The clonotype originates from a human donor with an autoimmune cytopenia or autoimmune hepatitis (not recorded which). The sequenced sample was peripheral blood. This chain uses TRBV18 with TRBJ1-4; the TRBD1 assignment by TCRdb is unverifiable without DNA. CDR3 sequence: CASSPRGMQGGEKLFF.